This note documents a single T cell receptor beta chain sequence. These data come from a study of blood T cell repertoires in COVID-19. Across the whole study: Acute and convalescent COVID-19 specimens originated in the United States, Italy and Spain. Sample material is recorded as cDNA or gDNA derived from T cells, B-cell-depleted T cells, or PBMCs.

Per germline, CDR1 SNHLY and CDR2 FYNNEI. V lost 7 bases to trimming and J lost 5 bases, with 8 bases between them. The CDR3 covers 11 residues. Authors' processing steps: Using reference gene primer amplification, nucleated cell counts were estimated. The data were produced by immunoSEQ multiplex PCR, yet TCRdb's version contains in-frame clones alone and is incomplete. The D gene and trimming were derived from the DNA, and the V and J assignments and clone size from that table. The sample has almost 200,000 clones; roughly nine tenths are singletons. This chain links TRBV2 with TRBJ1-2; D not resolved. The clonotype comes from a woman in her 70s with acute or convalescent COVID-19. Sequenced sample: peripheral blood. CDR3 amino acids: CASTRIYGYTF. The CDR3, as DNA: TGTGCCAGCACCAGAATATATGGCTACACCTTC.